The 26 T cell receptor beta chains listed next were all sequenced from one sample in a study of blood T cell repertoires in COVID-19. The table came from immunoSEQ multiplex PCR; TCRdb's copy has only in-frame clones and leaves some out. In the table there are some 120,000 clones, around 81% of which are singletons. Material: peripheral blood. The receptors were sampled from a man younger than 45 with COVID-19, enrolled during active disease.

The chain is built from TRBV27 and TRBJ2-1, with 12 bases fitting TRBD2. The CDR3 is 15 residues long. V shed 6 bases and J 4 bases; nucleotides not matched to a gene: 4. The germline gives CDR1 MNHEY, CDR2 SMNVEV (reference sequence). CDR3 in amino acids: CASSALAGGYNEQFF. The CDR3 coding sequence is TGTGCCAGCAGCGCCCTAGCGGGAGGGTACAATGAGCAGTTCTTC.

The CDR3 protein is CASSARQGLANYGYTF. The CDR3 coding sequence is TGTGCCAGCAGTGCTCGCCAGGGGTTAGCTAACTATGGCTACACCTTC. The V and J genes are TRBV27 and TRBJ1-2, with D possibly matching TRBD1 (6 bases). Germline loops: CDR1 MNHEY, CDR2 SMNVEV (reference sequence). The V end was cut by 5 bases, the J end by 0 bases, with 16 bases between. The CDR3 runs to 16 residues.

The chain couples TRBV6-5 to TRBJ1-2; the match to TRBD1 covers 7 bases. J was trimmed by 8 bases and V by 8 bases; bases with no gene match: 14. There are 14 residues in the CDR3. CDR1 is MNHEY and CDR2 is SVGAGI in the germline V gene. CDR3 nucleotide sequence: TGTGCCAGCTTAGGGGGCAGAAACTACTGGGGCTACACCTTC. It encodes CASLGGRNYWGYTF.

The chain carries TRBV21-1 and TRBJ1-5; the table assigns TRBD1, which was not confirmed against the DNA. TRBV21-1 represents a pseudogene. The CDR3 consists of 15 residues. CDR3 residues: CASSKGTGGDQPQHF. The DNA of the CDR3 is TGTGCCAGCAGCAAAGGGACAGGGGGCGATCAGCCCCAGCATTTT.

The rearrangement uses TRBV19 and TRBJ2-2; TRBD1 is a possible D gene (7 bases). The CDR3 is made up of 13 amino acids. Germline CDR1 LNHDA, CDR2 SQIVND (reference sequence). Deletions cut 8 bases from V and 5 bases from J, with 12 bases between. CDR3 sequence reads: CASPAGGTGELFF. Here the CDR3 DNA reads TGTGCCAGTCCGGCAGGGGGGACCGGGGAGCTGTTTTTT. The full variable domain, completed using reference TRBV19 and TRBJ2-2, is DGGITQSPKYLFRKEGQNVTLSCEQNLNHDAMYWYRQDPGQGLRLIYYSQIVNDFQKGDIAEGYSVSREKKESFPLTVTSAQKNPTAFYLCASPAGGTGELFFGEGSRLTVL.

The chain joins TRBV4-1 to TRBJ1-2; D may be TRBD1 (6 bases). CDR3 length equals 15 residues. The germline V gene has CDR1 MGHRA and CDR2 YSYEKL. The ends were cut back, 4 bases at V and 8 bases at J, with 20 bases in the middle. Here the CDR3 reads CASSLHGGGLMGYTF. CDR3 nucleotides: TGCGCCAGCAGCCTACATGGGGGGGGGCTGATGGGCTACACCTTC.

The chain links TRBV20-1 to TRBJ1-2; no definite D call. The germline gives CDR1 DFQATT, CDR2 SNEGSKA (reference sequence). The CDR3 extends over 11 amino acids. Trimming took 1 base from V and 8 from J, leaving 8 bases between them. CDR3 DNA sequence: TGCAGTGCTAGAGGCGTCGGGGGCTACACCTTC. Its translation is CSARGVGGYTF.

This chain joins TRBV18 and TRBJ2-5; perhaps TRBD2 as D (6 bases). Germline V gene sequence: CDR1 KGHSH, CDR2 LQKENI. Trimming left V 3 bases short and J 2 bases short, with 10 bases between. CDR3 size: 14 residues. The CDR3 DNA follows: TGTGCCAGCTCACCGGGACTGCAACAAGAGACCCAGTACTTC. Encoded protein: CASSPGLQQETQYF.

The chain links TRBV6-1 to TRBJ2-5; a possible D gene is TRBD2 (6 bases). CDR1 MNHNS and CDR2 SASEGT come from the germline V gene. The CDR3 totals 14 residues. V gave up 0 bases and J gave up 2 bases, with 7 bases separating them. The CDR3 nucleotides read TGTGCCAGCAGTGAAGCGGGGAGGCAAGAGACCCAGTACTTC. Amino acid sequence: CASSEAGRQETQYF.

The chain employs TRBV11-3 and TRBJ2-7; possible D gene TRBD1, 5 bases. The germline gives CDR1 SGHNT, CDR2 YENEEA. This CDR3 has 11 amino acids. Trimming shortened V by 4 bases and J by 10 bases, and 11 bases separated the two germline ends. The CDR3 coding sequence is TGTGCCAGCAGCTCACAGGATATCCAGTACTTC. It codes for CASSSQDIQYF.

CDR3 loop: CATRIQDSLHF. The CDR3 bases are TGTGCCACCAGAATACAGGATTCCCTCCACTTT. This chain links TRBV24-1 with TRBJ1-6; possible D gene TRBD1, 5 bases. From germline, CDR1 is KGHDR and CDR2 SFDVKD. There are 11 residues in the CDR3. The V gene lost 7 bases and the J gene lost 14 bases, with 11 bases spanning the gap.

Only one count was recorded for this clone. This rearrangement joins TRBV6-5 to TRBJ1-5, with 8 positions matching TRBD1. CDR3 size: 15 residues. Germline V CDR1 and CDR2: MNHEY, SVGAGI. V gave up 6 bases and J gave up 0 bases; unmatched junction bases: 4. Here the CDR3 reads CASSSTGGSNQPQHF. The CDR3 DNA sequence: TGTGCCAGCAGCTCAACAGGGGGTAGCAATCAGCCCCAGCATTTT.

The V gene is TRBV6-5, the J gene TRBJ2-7; 8 positions match TRBD1. Germline-derived CDR1 and CDR2 are MNHEY and SVGAGI. The CDR3 totals 13 residues. The V and J ends lost 6 bases and 11 bases, in that order; junction bases with no gene match: 12. The DNA of the CDR3 is TGTGCCAGCAGCCTGACCTTTGACAGGGGCAAGTACTTC. As protein: CASSLTFDRGKYF.

This clone was seen only a few times. This chain connects TRBV11-1 to TRBJ1-6; the D is unclear. This CDR3 is built from 14 residues. V lost 3 bases and J 5 bases, leaving 8 bases between the germline ends. The germline gives CDR1 SGHAT, CDR2 FQDESV (reference sequence). CDR3 region: CASSFRGNNSPLHF. The CDR3 DNA reads as TGTGCCAGCAGCTTTCGCGGGAATAATTCACCCCTCCACTTT.

The chain employs TRBV6-6 and TRBJ1-6; D is perhaps TRBD1 (5 bases). This CDR3 is built from 15 residues. CDR1 is MNHNY, CDR2 SVGAGI, per germline (reference sequence). Trimming stripped 5 bases from V and 6 bases from J, with 14 bases between. The CDR3 nucleotides read TGTGCCAGCAGTCTCCAATCGACAGTTAATTCACCCCTCCACTTT. Its protein is CASSLQSTVNSPLHF.

The genes are TRBV6-4 and TRBJ2-1; tentative D call: TRBD1 (5 bases). The CDR3 consists of 15 residues. Germline CDR1 and CDR2: MRHNA and SNTAGT. Trimming stripped 6 bases from V and 1 base from J, with 13 bases between. DNA for the CDR3: TGTGCCAGCAGCTTACAGGCTCTGTCCTACAATGAGCAGTTCTTC. Its protein product is CASSLQALSYNEQFF.

The chain carries TRBV10-3 and TRBJ1-4; no firm D call. This CDR3 comprises 14 residues. From germline, CDR1 is ENHRY and CDR2 SYGVKD. Trimming removed 2 bases from V and 3 bases from J, with 7 bases in between. CDR3 in amino acids: CAISERESNEKLFF. The CDR3 region has the DNA TGTGCCATCAGTGAGCGGGAGTCTAATGAAAAACTGTTTTTT.

There are a few counts of this clone. The chain couples TRBV28 to TRBJ1-1; TRBD1 is a possible D gene (5 bases). Trimming removed 3 bases from V and 4 bases from J, with 15 bases in between. Germline V lookup: CDR1 MDHEN, CDR2 SYDVKM. The CDR3 spans 15 residues. The CDR3: CASSFVFRVTTEAFF. The DNA for the CDR3 is TGTGCCAGCAGTTTCGTCTTCAGGGTGACCACTGAAGCTTTCTTT.

The CDR3 region is CSARGREERAFF. The DNA of the CDR3 is TGCAGCGCCCGAGGAAGGGAAGAGCGGGCTTTCTTT. This chain uses TRBV29-1 with TRBJ1-1; D is uncertain. The CDR3 loop spans 12 amino acids. The V end was cut by 7 bases, the J end by 11 bases, with 20 bases between. CDR1 and CDR2 (germline): SQVTM, ANQGSEA.

The J gene is TRBJ1-5, the V gene TRBV11-3, with 11 bases aligning to TRBD1. This CDR3 has 19 residues. Germline-derived CDR1 and CDR2 are SGHNT and YENEEA. Trimming removed 1 base from V and 3 bases from J; junction bases left unmatched: 11. CDR3 DNA: TGTGCCAGCAGCTTAGTCCAGGACAGGGGGCGCAAGGACAATCAGCCCCAGCATTTT. Protein: CASSLVQDRGRKDNQPQHF.

This clone was recorded a few times. The chain combines TRBV11-2 with TRBJ1-2; possible D gene TRBD1, 6 bases. Trimming left V 6 bases short and J 2 bases short, with 16 bases between. The CDR3 loop spans 15 amino acids. Germline values: CDR1 SGHAT, CDR2 FQNNGV. The CDR3 loop is CASSLNAGANYGYTF. CDR3 DNA sequence: TGTGCCAGCAGTCTCAACGCAGGGGCCAACTATGGCTACACCTTC.

The rearrangement joins TRBV30 to TRBJ2-2; 9 bases map to TRBD1. This CDR3 region has 13 residues. Losses at the gene ends were 8 bases for V and 4 bases for J; bases not matched to a gene: 5. CDR1 is GTSNPN and CDR2 is SVGIG in the germline V gene (reference sequence). This chain's CDR3 is CASGQGFTGELFF. In nucleotides, the CDR3 is TGTGCCAGCGGACAGGGGTTCACCGGGGAGCTGTTTTTT.

J is TRBJ2-1 and V is TRBV12-3 or TRBV12-4; maybe TRBD1 (6 bases). The V end was cut by 5 bases, the J end by 12 bases, with 14 bases between. This CDR3 has 12 amino acids. CDR3 in DNA: TGTGCCAGCAGTCCCAATGTAGGGGGGCAGTTCTTC. It encodes CASSPNVGGQFF.

The rearrangement joins TRBV3-1 (or the pseudogene TRBV3-2) to TRBJ2-1; D may be TRBD1 (6 bases). Germline loops: CDR1 LGHDT, CDR2 YNNKEL (reference sequence). The CDR3 is 15 residues long. V lost 4 bases, J lost 5 bases, and 15 bases lay in between. The DNA of the CDR3 is TGTGCCAGCAGCCGATTACATTACAGGGACAATGAGCAGTTCTTC. It is translated as CASSRLHYRDNEQFF.

The V and J genes are TRBV21-1 and TRBJ1-2. TRBV21-1 is recorded as a pseudogene. The CDR3 extends over 13 amino acids. The CDR3 is CASSDRLGGGYTF. The CDR3 nucleotides read TGTGCCAGCAGCGACCGCCTGGGAGGGGGCTACACCTTC.

This clone was recorded once. V and J are TRBV7-9 and TRBJ2-2; 7 bases line up with TRBD1. J gave up 7 bases and V 5 bases, and 7 bases lay outside the gene matches. Germline CDR1 reads SEHNR; CDR2 reads FQNEAQ (reference sequence). The CDR3 runs 14 residues. CDR3 DNA: TGTGCCAGCAGCACCCAGACAGGGTTCGGGGAGCTGTTTTTT. This encodes CASSTQTGFGELFF.